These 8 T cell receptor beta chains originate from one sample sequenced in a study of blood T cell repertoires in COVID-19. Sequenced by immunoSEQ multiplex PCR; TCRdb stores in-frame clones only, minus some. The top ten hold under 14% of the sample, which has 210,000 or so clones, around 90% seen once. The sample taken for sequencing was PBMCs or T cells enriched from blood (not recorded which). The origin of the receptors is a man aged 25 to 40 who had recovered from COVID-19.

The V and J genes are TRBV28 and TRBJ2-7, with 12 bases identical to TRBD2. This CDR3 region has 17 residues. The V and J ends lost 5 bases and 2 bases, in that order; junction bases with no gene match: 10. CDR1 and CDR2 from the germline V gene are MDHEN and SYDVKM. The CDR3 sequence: CASSRWDGLAGTYEQYF. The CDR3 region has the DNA TGTGCCAGCAGTCGATGGGATGGACTAGCGGGAACCTACGAGCAGTACTTC.

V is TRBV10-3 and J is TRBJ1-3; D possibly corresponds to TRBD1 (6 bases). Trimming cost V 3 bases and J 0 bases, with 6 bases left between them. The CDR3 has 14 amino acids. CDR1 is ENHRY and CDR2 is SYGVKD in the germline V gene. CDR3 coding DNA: TGTGCCATCAGTGACAGGGGCTCTGGAAACACCATATATTTT. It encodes CAISDRGSGNTIYF.

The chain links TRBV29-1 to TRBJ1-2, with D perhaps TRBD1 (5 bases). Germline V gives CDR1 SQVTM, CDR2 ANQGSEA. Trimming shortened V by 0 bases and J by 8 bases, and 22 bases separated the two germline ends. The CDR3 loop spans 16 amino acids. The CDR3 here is CSVEDRNKGSLGGYTF. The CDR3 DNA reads TGCAGCGTTGAAGACCGGAACAAGGGGTCCCTCGGGGGCTACACCTTC. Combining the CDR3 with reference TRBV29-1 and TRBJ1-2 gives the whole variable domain SAVISQKPSRDICQRGTSLTIQCQVDSQVTMMFWYRQQPGQSLTLIATANQGSEATYESGFVIDKFPISRPNLTFSTLTVSNMSPEDSSIYLCSVEDRNKGSLGGYTFGSGTRLTVV.

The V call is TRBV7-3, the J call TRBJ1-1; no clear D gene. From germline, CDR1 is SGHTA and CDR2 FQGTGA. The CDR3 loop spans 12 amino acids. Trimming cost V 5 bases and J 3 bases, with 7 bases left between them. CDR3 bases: TGTGCCAGCAGCCGCGGGGACACTGAAGCTTTCTTT. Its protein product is CASSRGDTEAFF.

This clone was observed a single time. Written as DNA, the CDR3 is TGTGCCAGCACAGGAGGGGGGGGTAGCAATCAGCCCCAGCATTTT. Translating it yields CASTGGGGSNQPQHF. V is TRBV2 and J is TRBJ1-5, with D perhaps matching TRBD1 (6 bases). Trimming left V 7 bases short and J 0 bases short, with 13 bases between. Per the germline V gene, CDR1 is SNHLY and CDR2 is FYNNEI. This CDR3 region has 15 residues.

The CDR3 spells CASSQDGHIYTF. As DNA, the CDR3 is TGCGCCAGCAGCCAGGACGGACATATCTACACCTTC. V gene TRBV5-1 combines with J gene TRBJ1-2; D is perhaps TRBD1 (5 bases). From germline, CDR1 is SGHRS and CDR2 YFSETQ. Trimming shortened V by 4 bases and J by 10 bases, and 14 bases separated the two germline ends. The CDR3 consists of 12 residues.

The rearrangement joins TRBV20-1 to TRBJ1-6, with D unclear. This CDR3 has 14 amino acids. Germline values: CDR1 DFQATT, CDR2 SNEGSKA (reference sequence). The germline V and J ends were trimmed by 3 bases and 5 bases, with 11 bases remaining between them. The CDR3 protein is CSASSRRDNSPLHF. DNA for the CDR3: TGCAGTGCTAGTTCGAGGCGAGATAATTCACCCCTCCACTTT.

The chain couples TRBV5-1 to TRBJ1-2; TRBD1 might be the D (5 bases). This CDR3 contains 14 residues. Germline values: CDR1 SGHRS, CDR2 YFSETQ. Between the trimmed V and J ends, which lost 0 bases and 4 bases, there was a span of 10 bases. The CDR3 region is CASSLEGAIYGYTF. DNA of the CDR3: TGCGCCAGCAGCTTGGAAGGGGCGATCTATGGCTACACCTTC.